The present T cell receptor beta chain was sequenced within a study of T-cell memory formation after mild COVID-19. Ten or more counts support this clonotype. What it recognizes is unknown. Constant-segment primers served in 5'RACE that generated TCR alpha and TCR beta cDNA libraries bearing sample barcodes and UMIs. One entry per CDR3 protein, called by TCRdb with MiXCR from the 5' RACE reads. Here the sample spans some 43,000 distinct CDR3 sequences, about 6.1% being singletons. Study-level points and caveats: The finding that pre-infection memory included some responding clones suggested that cross-reactive memory joined. Clones contracting across day 15 to 85 had a balanced CD4/CD8 profile; later expanding clones leaned CD4+. CM and EM subsets held most contracting CD4+ clones; EMRA held CD8+ ones.

The sequenced sample consisted of PBMCs or a T cell subset sorted from them (not recorded which). This receptor was identified in an adult who had mild COVID-19 (a few samples of this study predate the infection). Cell type and time point are not known.

The CDR3 spells CASSHGTREEKLFF. The CDR3 DNA reads TGTGCCAGCAGCCACGGGACGCGGGAAGAAAAACTGTTTTTT. The chain is built from TRBV5-6 and TRBJ1-4; D perhaps matches TRBD1 (5 bases). Germline V CDR1 and CDR2: SGHDT, YYEEEE. V was pared by 4 bases and J by 8 bases, with 15 bases between. The CDR3 runs to 14 residues.